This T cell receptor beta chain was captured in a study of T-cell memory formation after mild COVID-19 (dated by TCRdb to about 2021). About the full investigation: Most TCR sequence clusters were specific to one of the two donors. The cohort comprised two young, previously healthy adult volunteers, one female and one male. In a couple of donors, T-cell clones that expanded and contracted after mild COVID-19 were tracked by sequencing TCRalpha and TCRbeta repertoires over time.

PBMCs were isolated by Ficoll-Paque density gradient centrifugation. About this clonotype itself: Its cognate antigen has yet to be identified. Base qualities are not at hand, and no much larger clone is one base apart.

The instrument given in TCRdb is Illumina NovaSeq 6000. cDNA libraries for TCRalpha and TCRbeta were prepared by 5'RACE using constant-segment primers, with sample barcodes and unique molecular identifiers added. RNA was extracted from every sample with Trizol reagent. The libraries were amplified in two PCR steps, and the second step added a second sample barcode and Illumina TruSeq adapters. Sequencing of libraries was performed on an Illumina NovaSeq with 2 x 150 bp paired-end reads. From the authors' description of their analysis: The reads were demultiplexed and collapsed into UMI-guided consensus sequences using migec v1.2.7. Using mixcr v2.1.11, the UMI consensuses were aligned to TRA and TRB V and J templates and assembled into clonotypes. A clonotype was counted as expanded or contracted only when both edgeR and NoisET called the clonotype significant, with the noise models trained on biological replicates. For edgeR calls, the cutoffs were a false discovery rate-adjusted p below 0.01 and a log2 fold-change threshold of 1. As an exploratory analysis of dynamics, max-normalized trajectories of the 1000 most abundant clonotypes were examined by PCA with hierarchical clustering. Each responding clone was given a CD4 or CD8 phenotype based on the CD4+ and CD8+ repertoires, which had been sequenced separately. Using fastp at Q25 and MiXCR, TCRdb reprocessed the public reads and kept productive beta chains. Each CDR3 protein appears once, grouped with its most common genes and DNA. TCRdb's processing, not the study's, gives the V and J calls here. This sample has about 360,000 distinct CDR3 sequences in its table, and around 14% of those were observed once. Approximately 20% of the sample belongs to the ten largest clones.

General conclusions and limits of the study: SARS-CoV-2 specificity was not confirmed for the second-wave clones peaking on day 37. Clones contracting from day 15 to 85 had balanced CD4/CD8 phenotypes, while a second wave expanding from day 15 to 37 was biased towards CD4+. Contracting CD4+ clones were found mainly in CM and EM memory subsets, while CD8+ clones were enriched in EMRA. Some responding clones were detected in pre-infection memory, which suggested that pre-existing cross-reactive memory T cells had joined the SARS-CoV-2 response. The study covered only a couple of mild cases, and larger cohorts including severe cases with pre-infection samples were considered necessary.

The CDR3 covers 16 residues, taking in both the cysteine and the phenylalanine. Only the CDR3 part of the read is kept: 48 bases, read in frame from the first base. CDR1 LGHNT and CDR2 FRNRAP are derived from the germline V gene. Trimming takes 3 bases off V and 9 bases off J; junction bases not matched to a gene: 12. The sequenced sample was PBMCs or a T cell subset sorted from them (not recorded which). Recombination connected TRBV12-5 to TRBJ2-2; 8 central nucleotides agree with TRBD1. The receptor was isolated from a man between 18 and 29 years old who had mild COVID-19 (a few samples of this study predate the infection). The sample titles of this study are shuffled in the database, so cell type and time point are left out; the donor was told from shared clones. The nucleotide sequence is TGTGCTAGTGGTTTCGCGACAGGGGTGCCTAAGTGGGAGCTGTTTTTT. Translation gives CASGFATGVPKWELFF. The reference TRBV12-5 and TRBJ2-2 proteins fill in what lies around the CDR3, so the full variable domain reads DARVTQTPRHKVTEMGQEVTMRCQPILGHNTVFWYRQTMMQGLELLAYFRNRAPLDDSGMPKDRFSAEMPDATLATLKIQPSEPRDSAVYFCASGFATGVPKWELFFGEGSRLTVL.